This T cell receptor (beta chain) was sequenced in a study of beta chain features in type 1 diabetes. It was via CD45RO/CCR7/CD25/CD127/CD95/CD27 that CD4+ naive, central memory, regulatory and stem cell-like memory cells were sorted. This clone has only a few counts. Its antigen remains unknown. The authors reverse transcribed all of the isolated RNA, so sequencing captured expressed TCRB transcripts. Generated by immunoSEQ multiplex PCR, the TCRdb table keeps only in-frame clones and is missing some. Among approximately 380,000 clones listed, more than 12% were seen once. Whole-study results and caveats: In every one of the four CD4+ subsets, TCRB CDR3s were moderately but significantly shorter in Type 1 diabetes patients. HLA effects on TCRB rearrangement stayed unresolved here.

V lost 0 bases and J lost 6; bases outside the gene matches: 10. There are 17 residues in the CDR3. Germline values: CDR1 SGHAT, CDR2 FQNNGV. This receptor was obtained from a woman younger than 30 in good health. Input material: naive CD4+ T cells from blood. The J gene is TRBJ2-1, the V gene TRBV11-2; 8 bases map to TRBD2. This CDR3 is CASSLDLGLAGFNEQFF. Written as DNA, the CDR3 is TGTGCCAGCAGCTTAGATTTAGGGCTAGCGGGCTTCAATGAGCAGTTCTTC.